This entry concerns a single T cell receptor (beta chain). The data belong to a study of T cell responses to AZD1222 COVID-19 vaccine. The CDR3 spans 14 residues. With 8 bases removed from V and 0 bases from J, the gap between germline ends came to 13 bases. Germline V gene lookup returns CDR1 SQVTM and CDR2 ANQGSEA. Assay used: immunoSEQ multiplex PCR; TCRdb lists only in-frame clones, some missing. The table shows fewer than 100,000 clones, with roughly 87% occurring only once. The V call is TRBV29-1, the J call TRBJ1-4; D gene ambiguous. The TCR sequence derives from an adult who received the AZD1222 COVID-19 vaccine. The material sequenced was peripheral blood, taken 28 days after the second AZD1222 dose. CDR3 protein: CSPSRTTTNEKLFF. Written as DNA, the CDR3 is TGCAGCCCGTCCCGTACAACAACTAATGAAAAACTGTTTTTT.